This T cell receptor (beta chain) was identified in a study of T cell responses to AZD1222 COVID-19 vaccine. Using immunoSEQ multiplex PCR, the repertoire was profiled, and TCRdb retains in-frame clones only, with some absent. This repertoire shows 140,000 or so clones, roughly 87% found once; its top ten account for 1.5% to 2%. The CDR3 has 14 residues. The V gene lost 5 bases and the J gene lost 1 base, with 11 bases spanning the gap. Germline V CDR1 and CDR2: LNHDA, SQIVND (reference sequence). The gene calls are TRBV19 and TRBJ1-1, with a possible D match to TRBD1 (5 bases). This clonotype was obtained from an adult who received the AZD1222 COVID-19 vaccine. The material was peripheral blood, obtained 28 days after the second AZD1222 dose. The CDR3 reads CASSVGLRNTEAFF. The CDR3 nucleotides read TGTGCCAGTAGTGTGGGACTGAGGAACACTGAAGCTTTCTTT. The full variable domain, completed using reference TRBV19 and TRBJ1-1, is DGGITQSPKYLFRKEGQNVTLSCEQNLNHDAMYWYRQDPGQGLRLIYYSQIVNDFQKGDIAEGYSVSREKKESFPLTVTSAQKNPTAFYLCASSVGLRNTEAFFGQGTRLTVV.